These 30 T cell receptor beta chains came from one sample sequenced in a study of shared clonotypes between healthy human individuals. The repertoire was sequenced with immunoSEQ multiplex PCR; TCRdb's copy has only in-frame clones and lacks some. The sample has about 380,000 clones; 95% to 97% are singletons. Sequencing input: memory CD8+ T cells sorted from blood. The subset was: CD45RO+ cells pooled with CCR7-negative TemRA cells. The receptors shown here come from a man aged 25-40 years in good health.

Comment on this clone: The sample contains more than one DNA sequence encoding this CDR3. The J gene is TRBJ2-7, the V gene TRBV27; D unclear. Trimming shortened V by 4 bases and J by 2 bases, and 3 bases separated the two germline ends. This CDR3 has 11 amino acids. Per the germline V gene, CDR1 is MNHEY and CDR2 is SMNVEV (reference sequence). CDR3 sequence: CASSSAYEQYF. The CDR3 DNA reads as TGTGCCAGCAGTTCCGCCTACGAGCAGTACTTC.

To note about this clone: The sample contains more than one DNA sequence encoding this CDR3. CDR3 in amino acids: CAWSSGRGTDTQYF. In DNA form, the CDR3 reads TGTGCCTGGAGTTCGGGGCGGGGCACAGATACGCAGTATTTT. The chain uses TRBV30 and TRBJ2-3; the D call may be TRBD1 or TRBD2 (5 bases each). This CDR3 is 14 amino acids long. V shed 2 bases and J shed 1 base, with 10 bases lying between them. Germline-derived CDR1 and CDR2 are GTSNPN and SVGIG (reference sequence).

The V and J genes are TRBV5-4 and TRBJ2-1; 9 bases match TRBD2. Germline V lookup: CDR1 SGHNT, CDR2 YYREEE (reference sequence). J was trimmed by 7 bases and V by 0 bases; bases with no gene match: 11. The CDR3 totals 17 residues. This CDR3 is CASSLGLTGLAPNEQFF. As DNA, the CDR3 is TGTGCCAGCAGCTTGGGGCTTACGGGACTAGCCCCAAATGAGCAGTTCTTC.

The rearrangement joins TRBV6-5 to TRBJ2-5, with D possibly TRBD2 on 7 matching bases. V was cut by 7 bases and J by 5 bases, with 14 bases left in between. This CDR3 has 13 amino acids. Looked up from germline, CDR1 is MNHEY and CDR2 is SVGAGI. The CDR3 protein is CASNPWGGETQYF. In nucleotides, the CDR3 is TGTGCCAGCAACCCCTGGGGGGGCGAGACCCAGTACTTC.

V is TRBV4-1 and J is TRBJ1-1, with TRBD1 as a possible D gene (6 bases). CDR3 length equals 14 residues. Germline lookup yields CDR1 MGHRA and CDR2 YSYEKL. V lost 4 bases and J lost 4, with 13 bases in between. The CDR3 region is CASSPPGAGTEAFF. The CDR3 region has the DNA TGCGCCAGCAGCCCACCGGGGGCGGGCACTGAAGCTTTCTTT.

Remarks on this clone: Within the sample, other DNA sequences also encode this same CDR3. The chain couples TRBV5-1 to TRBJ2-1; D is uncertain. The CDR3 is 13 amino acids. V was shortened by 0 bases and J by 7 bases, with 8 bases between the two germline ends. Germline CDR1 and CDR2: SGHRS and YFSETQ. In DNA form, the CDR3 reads TGCGCCAGCAGCTTGGGGGGTTTTAATGAGCAGTTCTTC. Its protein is CASSLGGFNEQFF.

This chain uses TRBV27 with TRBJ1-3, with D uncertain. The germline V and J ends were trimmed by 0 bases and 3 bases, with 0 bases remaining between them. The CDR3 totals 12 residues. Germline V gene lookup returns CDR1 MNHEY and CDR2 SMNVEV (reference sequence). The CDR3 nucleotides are TGTGCCAGCAGTTTATCTGGAAACACCATATATTTT. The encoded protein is CASSLSGNTIYF.

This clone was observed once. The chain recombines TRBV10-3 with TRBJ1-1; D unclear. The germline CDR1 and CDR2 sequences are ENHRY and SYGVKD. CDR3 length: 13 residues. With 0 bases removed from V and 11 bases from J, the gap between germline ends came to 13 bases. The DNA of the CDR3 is TGTGCCATCAGTGAGTCGGGTGGTCTTGTCGCTTTCTTT. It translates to CAISESGGLVAFF.

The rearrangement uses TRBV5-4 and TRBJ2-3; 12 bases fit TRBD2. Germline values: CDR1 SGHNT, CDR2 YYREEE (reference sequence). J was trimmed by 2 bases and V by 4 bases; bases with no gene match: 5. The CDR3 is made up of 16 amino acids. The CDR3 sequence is CASSTGLAGFTDTQYF. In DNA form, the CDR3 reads TGTGCCAGCAGCACCGGACTAGCGGGGTTCACAGATACGCAGTATTTT.

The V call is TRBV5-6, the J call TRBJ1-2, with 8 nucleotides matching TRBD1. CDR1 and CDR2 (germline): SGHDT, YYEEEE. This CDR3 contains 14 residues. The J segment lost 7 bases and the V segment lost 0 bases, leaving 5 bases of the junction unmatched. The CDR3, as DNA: TGTGCCAGCAGCTTGGCAGGGGGCGTCAGTGGCTACACCTTC. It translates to CASSLAGGVSGYTF.

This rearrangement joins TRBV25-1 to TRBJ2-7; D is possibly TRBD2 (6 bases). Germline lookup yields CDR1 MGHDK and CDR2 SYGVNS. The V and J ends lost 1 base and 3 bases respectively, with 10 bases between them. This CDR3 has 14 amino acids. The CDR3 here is CASSELEGFYEQYF. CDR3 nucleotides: TGTGCCAGCAGTGAATTGGAGGGGTTCTACGAGCAGTACTTC.

CDR3 amino acids: CASKGRPFSGNTIYF. The CDR3 region has the DNA TGTGCCAGCAAAGGACGCCCGTTTTCTGGAAACACCATATATTTT. This chain uses TRBV6-5 with TRBJ1-3; D unclear. The CDR3 consists of 15 residues. Per the germline V gene, CDR1 is MNHEY and CDR2 is SVGAGI. Trimming left V 7 bases short and J 1 base short, with 14 bases between.

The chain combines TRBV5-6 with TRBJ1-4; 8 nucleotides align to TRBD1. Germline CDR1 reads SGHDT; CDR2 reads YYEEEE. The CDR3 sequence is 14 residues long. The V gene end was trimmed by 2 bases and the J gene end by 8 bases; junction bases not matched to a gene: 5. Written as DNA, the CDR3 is TGTGCCAGCAGCTTCGGGACAGGTTTCGAAAAACTGTTTTTT. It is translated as CASSFGTGFEKLFF.

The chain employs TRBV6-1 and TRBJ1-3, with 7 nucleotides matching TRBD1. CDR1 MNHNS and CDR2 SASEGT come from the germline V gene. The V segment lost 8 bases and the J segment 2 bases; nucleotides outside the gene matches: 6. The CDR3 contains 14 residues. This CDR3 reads CASGSQGAGNTIYF. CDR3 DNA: TGTGCCAGCGGAAGCCAGGGGGCTGGAAACACCATATATTTT.

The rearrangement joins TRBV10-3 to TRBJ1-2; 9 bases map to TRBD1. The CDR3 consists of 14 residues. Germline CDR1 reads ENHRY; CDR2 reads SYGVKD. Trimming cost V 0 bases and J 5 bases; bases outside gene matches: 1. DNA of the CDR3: TGTGCCATCAGTGAGTCACAGGGGGCTTATGGCTACACCTTC. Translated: CAISESQGAYGYTF.

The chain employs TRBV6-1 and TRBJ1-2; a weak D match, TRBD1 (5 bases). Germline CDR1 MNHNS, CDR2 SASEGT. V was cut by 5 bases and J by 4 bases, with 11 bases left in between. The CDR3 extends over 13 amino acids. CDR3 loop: CASSRDGSYGYTF. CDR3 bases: TGTGCCAGCAGTAGGGACGGTTCCTATGGCTACACCTTC.

CDR3 sequence reads: CASSFSSGTEYF. CDR3 in DNA: TGTGCCAGCAGCTTTTCTAGCGGGACGGAGTACTTC. The gene calls are TRBV5-4 and TRBJ2-7; 9 positions match TRBD2. V shed 2 bases, J shed 11 bases, and the junction held 5 bases outside the gene matches. Looked up from germline, CDR1 is SGHNT and CDR2 is YYREEE (reference sequence). The CDR3 extends over 12 amino acids.

CDR3 sequence: CASSHVGLAGGPSSNTDTQYF. The CDR3 DNA reads TGCGCCAGCAGCCACGTCGGACTAGCGGGAGGGCCCTCTTCGAACACAGATACGCAGTATTTT. The V and J genes are TRBV4-1 and TRBJ2-3, with TRBD2 matching 15 bases. The V segment lost 3 bases and the J segment 2 bases; nucleotides outside the gene matches: 15. CDR1 and CDR2 (germline): MGHRA, YSYEKL. The CDR3 extends over 21 amino acids.

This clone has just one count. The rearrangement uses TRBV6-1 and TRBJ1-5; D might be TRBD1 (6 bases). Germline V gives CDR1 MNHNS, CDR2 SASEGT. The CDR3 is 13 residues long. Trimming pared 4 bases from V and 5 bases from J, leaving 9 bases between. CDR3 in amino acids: CASSGGAYQPQHF. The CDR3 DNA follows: TGTGCCAGCAGTGGGGGGGCTTATCAGCCCCAGCATTTT.

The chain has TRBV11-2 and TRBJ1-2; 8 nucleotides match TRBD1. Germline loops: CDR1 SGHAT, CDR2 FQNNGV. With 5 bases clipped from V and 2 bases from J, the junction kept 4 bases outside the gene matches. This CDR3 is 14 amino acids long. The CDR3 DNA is TGTGCCAGCAGCCCTGGGACAGGCAACTATGGCTACACCTTC. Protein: CASSPGTGNYGYTF.

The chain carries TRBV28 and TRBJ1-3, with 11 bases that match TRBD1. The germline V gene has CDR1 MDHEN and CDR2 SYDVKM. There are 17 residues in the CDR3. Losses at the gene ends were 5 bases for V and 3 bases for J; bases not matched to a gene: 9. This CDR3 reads CASSQSGQGARGNTIYF. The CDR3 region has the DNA TGTGCCAGCAGTCAATCCGGACAGGGGGCGCGTGGAAACACCATATATTTT. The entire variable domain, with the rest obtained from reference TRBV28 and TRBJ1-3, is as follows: DVKVTQSSRYLVKRTGEKVFLECVQDMDHENMFWYRQDPGLGLRLIYFSYDVKMKEKGDIPEGYSVSREKKERFSLILESASTNQTSMYLCASSQSGQGARGNTIYFGEGSWLTVV.

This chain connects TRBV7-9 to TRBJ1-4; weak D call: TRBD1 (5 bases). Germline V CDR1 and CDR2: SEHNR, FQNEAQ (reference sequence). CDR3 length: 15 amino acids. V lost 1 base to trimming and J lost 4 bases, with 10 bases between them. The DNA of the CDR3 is TGTGCCAGCAGCTTAGGGGACGTAGTTAATGAAAAACTGTTTTTT. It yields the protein CASSLGDVVNEKLFF.

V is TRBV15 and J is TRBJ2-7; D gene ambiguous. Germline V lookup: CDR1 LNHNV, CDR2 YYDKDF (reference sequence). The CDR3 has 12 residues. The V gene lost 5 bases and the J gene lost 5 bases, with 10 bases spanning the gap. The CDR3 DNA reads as TGTGCCACCAGCTCCTACTGGCACGAGCAGTACTTC. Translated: CATSSYWHEQYF. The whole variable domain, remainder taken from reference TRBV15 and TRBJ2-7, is DAMVIQNPRYQVTQFGKPVTLSCSQTLNHNVMYWYQQKSSQAPKLLFHYYDKDFNNEADTPDNFQSRRPNTSFCFLDIRSPGLGDTAMYLCATSSYWHEQYFGPGTRLTVT.

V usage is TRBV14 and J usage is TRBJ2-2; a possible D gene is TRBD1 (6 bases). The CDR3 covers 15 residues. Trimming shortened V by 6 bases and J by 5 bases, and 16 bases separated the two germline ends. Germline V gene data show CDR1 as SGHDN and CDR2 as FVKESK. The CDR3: CASSPSLQGTGELFF. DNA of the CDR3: TGTGCCAGCAGTCCGAGTTTACAGGGTACCGGGGAGCTGTTTTTT.

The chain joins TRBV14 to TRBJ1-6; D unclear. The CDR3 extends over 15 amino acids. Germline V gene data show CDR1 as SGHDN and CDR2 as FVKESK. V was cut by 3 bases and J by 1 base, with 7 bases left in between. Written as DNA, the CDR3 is TGTGCCAGCAGCCACCGGAGGTCCTATAATTCACCCCTCCACTTT. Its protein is CASSHRRSYNSPLHF.

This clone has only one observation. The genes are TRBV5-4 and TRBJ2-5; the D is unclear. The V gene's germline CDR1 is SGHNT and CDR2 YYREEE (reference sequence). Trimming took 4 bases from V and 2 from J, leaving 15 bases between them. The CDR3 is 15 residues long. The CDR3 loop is CASSPPFGPQETQYF. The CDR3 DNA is TGTGCCAGCAGCCCCCCCTTCGGGCCACAAGAGACCCAGTACTTC.

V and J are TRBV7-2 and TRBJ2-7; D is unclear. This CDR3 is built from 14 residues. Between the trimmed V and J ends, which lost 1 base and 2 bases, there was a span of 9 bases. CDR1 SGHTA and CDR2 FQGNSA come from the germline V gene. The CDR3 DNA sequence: TGTGCCAGCAGCTTAGTTGGCGCCGCCTACGAGCAGTACTTC. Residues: CASSLVGAAYEQYF.

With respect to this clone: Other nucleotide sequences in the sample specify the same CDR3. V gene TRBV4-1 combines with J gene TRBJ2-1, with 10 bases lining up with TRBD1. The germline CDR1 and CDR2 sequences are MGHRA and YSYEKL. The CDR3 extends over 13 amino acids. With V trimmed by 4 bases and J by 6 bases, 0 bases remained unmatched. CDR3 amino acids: CASSRTGGNEQFF. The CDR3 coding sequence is TGCGCCAGCAGCCGGACAGGGGGCAATGAGCAGTTCTTC.

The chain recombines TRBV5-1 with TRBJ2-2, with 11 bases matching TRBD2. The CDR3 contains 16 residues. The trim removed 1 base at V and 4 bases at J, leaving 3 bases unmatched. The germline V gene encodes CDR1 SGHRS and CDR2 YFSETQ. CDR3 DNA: TGCGCCAGCAGCTTGAAAACTAGCGGGGGCACCGGGGAGCTGTTTTTT. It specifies CASSLKTSGGTGELFF.

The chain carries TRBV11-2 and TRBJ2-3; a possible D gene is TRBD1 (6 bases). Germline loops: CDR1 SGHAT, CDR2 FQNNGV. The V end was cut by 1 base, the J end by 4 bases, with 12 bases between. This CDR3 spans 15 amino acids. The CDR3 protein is CASSLGQGGPDTQYF. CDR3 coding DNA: TGTGCCAGCAGCTTAGGGCAAGGGGGACCAGATACGCAGTATTTT. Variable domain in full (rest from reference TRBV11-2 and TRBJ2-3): EAGVAQSPRYKIIEKRQSVAFWCNPISGHATLYWYQQILGQGPKLLIQFQNNGVVDDSQLPKDRFSAERLKGVDSTLKIQPAKLEDSAVYLCASSLGQGGPDTQYFGPGTRLTVL.